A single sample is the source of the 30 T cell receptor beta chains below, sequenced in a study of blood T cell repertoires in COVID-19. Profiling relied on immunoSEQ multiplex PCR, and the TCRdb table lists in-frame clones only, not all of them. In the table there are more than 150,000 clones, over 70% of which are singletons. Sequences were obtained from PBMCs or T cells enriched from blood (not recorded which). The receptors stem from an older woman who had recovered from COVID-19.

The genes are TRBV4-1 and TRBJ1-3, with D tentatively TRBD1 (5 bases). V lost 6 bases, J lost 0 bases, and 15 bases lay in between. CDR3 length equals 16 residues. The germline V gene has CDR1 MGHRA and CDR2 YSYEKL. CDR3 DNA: TGCGCCAGCAGTAGAGCCCCAGGGATCTCTGGAAACACCATATATTTT. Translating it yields CASSRAPGISGNTIYF.

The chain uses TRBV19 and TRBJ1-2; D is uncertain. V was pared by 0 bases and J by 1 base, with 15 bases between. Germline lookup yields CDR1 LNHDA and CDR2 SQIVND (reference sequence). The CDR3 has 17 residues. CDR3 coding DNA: TGTGCCAGTAGTATAGAGAGTAGGGCGGGATATAACTATGGCTACACCTTC. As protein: CASSIESRAGYNYGYTF.

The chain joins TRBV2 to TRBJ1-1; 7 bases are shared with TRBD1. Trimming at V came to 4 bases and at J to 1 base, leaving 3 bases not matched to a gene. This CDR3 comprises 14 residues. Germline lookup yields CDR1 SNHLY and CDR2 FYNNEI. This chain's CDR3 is CASSVGGGNTEAFF. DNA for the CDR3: TGTGCCAGCAGTGTAGGGGGCGGGAACACTGAAGCTTTCTTT.

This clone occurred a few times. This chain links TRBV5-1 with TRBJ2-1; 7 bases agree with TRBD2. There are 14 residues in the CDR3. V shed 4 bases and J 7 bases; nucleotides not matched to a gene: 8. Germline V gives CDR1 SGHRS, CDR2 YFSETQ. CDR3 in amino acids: CASSGGSSGNEQFF. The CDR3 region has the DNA TGCGCCAGCAGCGGCGGGAGCTCAGGAAATGAGCAGTTCTTC.

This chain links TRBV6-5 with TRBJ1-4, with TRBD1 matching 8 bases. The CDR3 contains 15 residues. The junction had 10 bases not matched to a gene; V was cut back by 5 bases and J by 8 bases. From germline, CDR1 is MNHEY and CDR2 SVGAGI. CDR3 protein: CASSPGGQAGEKLFF. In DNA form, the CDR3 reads TGTGCCAGCAGTCCCGGGGGACAGGCGGGAGAAAAACTGTTTTTT.

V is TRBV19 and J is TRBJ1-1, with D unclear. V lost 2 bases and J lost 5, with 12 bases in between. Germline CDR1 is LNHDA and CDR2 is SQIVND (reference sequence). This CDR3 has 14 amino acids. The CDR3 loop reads CASSIWQAGTEAFF. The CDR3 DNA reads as TGTGCCAGTAGTATATGGCAGGCGGGGACTGAAGCTTTCTTT.

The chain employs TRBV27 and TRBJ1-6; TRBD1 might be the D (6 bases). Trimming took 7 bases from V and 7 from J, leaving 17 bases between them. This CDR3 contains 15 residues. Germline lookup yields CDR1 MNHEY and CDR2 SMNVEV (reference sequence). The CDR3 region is CASKLTTGPNSPLHF. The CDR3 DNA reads TGTGCCAGCAAACTCACTACAGGGCCAAATTCACCCCTCCACTTT.

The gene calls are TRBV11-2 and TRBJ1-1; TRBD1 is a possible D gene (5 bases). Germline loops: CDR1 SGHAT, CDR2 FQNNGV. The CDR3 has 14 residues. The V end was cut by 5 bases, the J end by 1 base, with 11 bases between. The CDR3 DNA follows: TGTGCCAGCAGCACCAACAGGAAGAACACTGAAGCTTTCTTT. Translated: CASSTNRKNTEAFF.

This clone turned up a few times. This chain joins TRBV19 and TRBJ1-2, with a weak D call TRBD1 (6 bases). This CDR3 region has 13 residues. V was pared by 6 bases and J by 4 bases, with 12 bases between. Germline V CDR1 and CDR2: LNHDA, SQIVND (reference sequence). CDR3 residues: CASRGTDSYGYTF. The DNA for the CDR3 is TGTGCCAGTAGGGGGACGGACAGCTATGGCTACACCTTC.

This CDR3 reads CASSQDGQAAYEQYF. The CDR3 nucleotides are TGCGCCAGCAGCCAAGACGGCCAGGCAGCCTACGAGCAGTACTTC. J is TRBJ2-7 and V is TRBV4-1; D remains unclear. Germline V gene data show CDR1 as MGHRA and CDR2 as YSYEKL. The CDR3 is 15 amino acids. V was shortened by 0 bases and J by 2 bases, with 11 bases between the two germline ends.

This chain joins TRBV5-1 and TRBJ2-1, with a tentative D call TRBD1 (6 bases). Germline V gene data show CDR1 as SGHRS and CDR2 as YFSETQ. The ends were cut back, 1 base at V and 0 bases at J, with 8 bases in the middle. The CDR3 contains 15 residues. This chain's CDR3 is CASSLQGGSYNEQFF. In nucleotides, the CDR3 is TGCGCCAGCAGCTTGCAAGGGGGCTCCTACAATGAGCAGTTCTTC.

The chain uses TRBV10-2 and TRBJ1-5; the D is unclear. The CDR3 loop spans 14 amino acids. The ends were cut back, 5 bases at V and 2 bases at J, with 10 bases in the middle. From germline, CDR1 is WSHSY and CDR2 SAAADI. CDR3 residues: CASSRERRNQPQHF. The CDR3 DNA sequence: TGCGCCAGCAGTCGGGAACGGCGCAATCAGCCCCAGCATTTT.

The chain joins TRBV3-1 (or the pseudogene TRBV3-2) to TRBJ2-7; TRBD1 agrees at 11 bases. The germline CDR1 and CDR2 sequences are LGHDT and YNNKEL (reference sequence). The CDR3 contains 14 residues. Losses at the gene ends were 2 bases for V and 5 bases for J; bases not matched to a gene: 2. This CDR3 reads CASSQWDRGNEQYF. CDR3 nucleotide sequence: TGTGCCAGCAGCCAATGGGACAGGGGGAACGAGCAGTACTTC.

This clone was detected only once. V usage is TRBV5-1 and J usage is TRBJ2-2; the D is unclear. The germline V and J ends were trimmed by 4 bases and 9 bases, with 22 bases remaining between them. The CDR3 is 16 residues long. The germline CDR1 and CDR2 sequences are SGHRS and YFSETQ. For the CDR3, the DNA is TGCGCCAGCAGCCTCACCCCCAGCGCCAATCGGAGGGAGCTGTTTTTT. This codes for CASSLTPSANRRELFF.

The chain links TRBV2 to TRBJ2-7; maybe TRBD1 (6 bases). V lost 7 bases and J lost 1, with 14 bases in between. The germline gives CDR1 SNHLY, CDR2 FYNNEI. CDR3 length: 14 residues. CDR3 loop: CASTMYGQSYEQYF. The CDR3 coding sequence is TGTGCCAGCACTATGTACGGACAGTCCTACGAGCAGTACTTC.

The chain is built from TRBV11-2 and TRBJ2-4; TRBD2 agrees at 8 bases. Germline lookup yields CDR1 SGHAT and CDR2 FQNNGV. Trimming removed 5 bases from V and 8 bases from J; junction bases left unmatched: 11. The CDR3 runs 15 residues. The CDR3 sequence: CASSRGGQKGDIQYF. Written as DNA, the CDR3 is TGTGCCAGCAGCCGGGGGGGTCAAAAAGGGGACATTCAGTACTTC.

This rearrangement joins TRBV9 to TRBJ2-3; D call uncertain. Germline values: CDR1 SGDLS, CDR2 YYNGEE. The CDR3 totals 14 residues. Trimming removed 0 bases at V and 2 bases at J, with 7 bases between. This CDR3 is CASSVGPVTDTQYF. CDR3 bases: TGTGCCAGCAGCGTAGGCCCGGTCACAGATACGCAGTATTTT.

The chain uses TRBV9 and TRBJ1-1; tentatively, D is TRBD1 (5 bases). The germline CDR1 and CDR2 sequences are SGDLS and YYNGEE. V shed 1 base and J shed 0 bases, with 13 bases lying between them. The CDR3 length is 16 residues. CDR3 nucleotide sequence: TGTGCCAGCAGCGTACATTGGGGGGACTTGAACACTGAAGCTTTCTTT. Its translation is CASSVHWGDLNTEAFF.

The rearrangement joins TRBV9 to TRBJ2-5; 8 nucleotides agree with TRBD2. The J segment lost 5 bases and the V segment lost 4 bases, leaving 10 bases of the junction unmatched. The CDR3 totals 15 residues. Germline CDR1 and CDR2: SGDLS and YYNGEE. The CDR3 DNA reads TGTGCCAGCAGCCCTGTCGCTAGCGGGTGGGAGACCCAGTACTTC. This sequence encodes CASSPVASGWETQYF.

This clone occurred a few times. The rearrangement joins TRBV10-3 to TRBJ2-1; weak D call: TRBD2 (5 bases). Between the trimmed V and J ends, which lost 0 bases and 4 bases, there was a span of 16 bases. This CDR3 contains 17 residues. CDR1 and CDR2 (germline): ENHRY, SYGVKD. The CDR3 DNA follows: TGTGCCATCAGTGAGTCGATGGAGGTAGTAGGGTACAATGAGCAGTTCTTC. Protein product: CAISESMEVVGYNEQFF.

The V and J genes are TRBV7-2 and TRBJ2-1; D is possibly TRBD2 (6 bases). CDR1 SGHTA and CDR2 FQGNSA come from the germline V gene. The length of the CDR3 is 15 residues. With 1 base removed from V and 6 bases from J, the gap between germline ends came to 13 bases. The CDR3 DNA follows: TGTGCCAGCAGCTTAGTTGCGGGATTTCCCAATGAGCAGTTCTTC. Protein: CASSLVAGFPNEQFF.

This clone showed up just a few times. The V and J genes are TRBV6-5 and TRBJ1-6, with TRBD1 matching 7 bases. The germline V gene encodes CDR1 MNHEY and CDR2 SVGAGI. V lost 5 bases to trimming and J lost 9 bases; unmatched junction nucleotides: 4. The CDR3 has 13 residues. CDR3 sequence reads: CASSNYRGSPLHF. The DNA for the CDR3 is TGTGCCAGCAGTAATTACAGGGGTTCACCCCTCCACTTT.

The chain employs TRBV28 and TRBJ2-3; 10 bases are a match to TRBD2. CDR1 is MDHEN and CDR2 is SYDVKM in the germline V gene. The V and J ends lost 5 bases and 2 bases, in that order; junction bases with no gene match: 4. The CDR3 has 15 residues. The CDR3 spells CASSVLAGDTDTQYF. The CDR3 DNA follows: TGTGCCAGCAGTGTCCTAGCGGGAGACACAGATACGCAGTATTTT. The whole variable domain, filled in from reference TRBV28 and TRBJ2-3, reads DVKVTQSSRYLVKRTGEKVFLECVQDMDHENMFWYRQDPGLGLRLIYFSYDVKMKEKGDIPEGYSVSREKKERFSLILESASTNQTSMYLCASSVLAGDTDTQYFGPGTRLTVL.

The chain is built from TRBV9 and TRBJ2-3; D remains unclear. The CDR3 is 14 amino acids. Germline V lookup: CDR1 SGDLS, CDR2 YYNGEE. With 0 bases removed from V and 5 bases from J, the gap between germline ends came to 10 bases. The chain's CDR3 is CASSVAAVEDTQYF. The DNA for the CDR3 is TGTGCCAGCAGCGTAGCCGCGGTGGAAGATACGCAGTATTTT.

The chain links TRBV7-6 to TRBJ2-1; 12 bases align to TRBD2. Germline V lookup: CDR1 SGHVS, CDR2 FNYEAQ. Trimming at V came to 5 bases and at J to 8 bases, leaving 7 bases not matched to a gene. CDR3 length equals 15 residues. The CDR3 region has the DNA TGTGCCAGCAGCGCATCTAGCGGGAGGGCCCATGAGCAGTTCTTC. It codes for CASSASSGRAHEQFF.

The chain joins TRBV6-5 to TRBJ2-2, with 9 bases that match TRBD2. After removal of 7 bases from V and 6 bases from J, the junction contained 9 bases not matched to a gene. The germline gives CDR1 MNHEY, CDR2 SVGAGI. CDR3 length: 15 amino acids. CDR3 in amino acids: CASNPTSGVSGELFF. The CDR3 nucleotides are TGTGCCAGCAACCCGACTAGCGGAGTCTCCGGGGAGCTGTTTTTT.

The CDR3 is CASRAGSEYGYTF. CDR3 bases: TGTGCCAGCAGAGCGGGTTCGGAGTATGGCTACACCTTC. This chain uses TRBV28 with TRBJ1-2; D not certain. The V end was cut by 6 bases, the J end by 5 bases, with 13 bases between. The germline V gene has CDR1 MDHEN and CDR2 SYDVKM. The CDR3 totals 13 residues.

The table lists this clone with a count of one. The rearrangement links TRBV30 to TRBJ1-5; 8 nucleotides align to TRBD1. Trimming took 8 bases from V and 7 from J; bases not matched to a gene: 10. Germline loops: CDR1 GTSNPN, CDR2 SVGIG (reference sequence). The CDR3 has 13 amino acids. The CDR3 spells CAIAGGTGQPQHF. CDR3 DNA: TGTGCCATAGCAGGGGGCACGGGACAGCCCCAGCATTTT.

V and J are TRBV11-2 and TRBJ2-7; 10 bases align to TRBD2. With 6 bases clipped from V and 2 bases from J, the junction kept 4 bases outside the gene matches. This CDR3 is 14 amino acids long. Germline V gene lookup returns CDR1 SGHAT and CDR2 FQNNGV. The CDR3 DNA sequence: TGTGCCAGCAGTACTAGCGGGGAAACCTACGAGCAGTACTTC. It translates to CASSTSGETYEQYF.

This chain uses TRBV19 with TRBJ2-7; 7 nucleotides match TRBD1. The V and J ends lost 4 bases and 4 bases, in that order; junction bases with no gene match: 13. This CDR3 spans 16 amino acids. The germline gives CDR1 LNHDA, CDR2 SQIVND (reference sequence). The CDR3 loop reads CASSKLSADRIYEQYF. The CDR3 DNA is TGTGCCAGTAGTAAACTCTCGGCGGACAGGATATACGAGCAGTACTTC.